This T cell receptor (beta chain) was recorded in a study of blood T cell repertoires in COVID-19. Study overall: Sites in the United States, Italy and Spain provided acute and convalescent COVID-19 samples. T cells, B-cell-depleted T cells, or PBMCs supplied cDNA or gDNA.

The V and J ends lost 4 bases and 3 bases, in that order; junction bases with no gene match: 4. The CDR3 runs 15 residues. Germline CDR1 and CDR2: KGHDR and SFDVKD. Source study methods: Reference gene primer amplification in the assay estimated nucleated cell counts. Assay: immunoSEQ multiplex PCR; the TCRdb copy retains only in-frame clones and omits some. The DNA gave D and trimming, while V, J and clone size come from that table. The repertoire holds some 45,000 clones, about 84% seen once, with 8.8% in the top ten. The chain couples TRBV24-1 to TRBJ1-2, with 10 bases identical to TRBD1. The sample consisted of peripheral blood. This clonotype originated in a man aged 55 to 70 with acute or convalescent COVID-19. CDR3 loop: CATSEGTGVDYGYTF. Here the CDR3 DNA reads TGTGCCACCAGTGAAGGGACAGGGGTCGACTATGGCTACACCTTC.